This TCR beta chain was profiled in a study of OX40 agonist ivuxolimab in advanced cancers. As for the study in general: Treatment of patients was with ivuxolimab, an agonistic anti-OX40 (CD134) antibody. Patients assigned to dose escalation were diagnosed with hepatocellular carcinoma, melanoma, renal cell or head and neck cancer. Overall study results and limits: Researchers did not determine the expanded peripheral T cells' antigen specificity.

By its share, this clone is medium-sized (0.01 to 0.1%). The antigen remains undetermined. Sequenced by immunoSEQ multiplex PCR; TCRdb stores in-frame clones only, minus some. The data show 20,000 to 25,000 clones, with about 80% seen just once and 23% held by the top ten. This CDR3 comprises 12 residues. CDR1 and CDR2 (germline): SGHAT, FQNNGV. V was trimmed by 2 bases and J by 10 bases, leaving 9 bases between them. The chain joins TRBV11-2 to TRBJ2-1; no clear D. The sequence came from an adult with an advanced solid tumor such as melanoma, head and neck, liver or kidney cancer. Sequencing used CD4+ or CD8+ T cells sorted from blood, obtained in a trial of the OX40 agonist ivuxolimab. The CDR3 loop reads CASSLISTEQFF. The CDR3 coding sequence is TGTGCCAGCAGCTTAATATCCACCGAGCAGTTCTTC.